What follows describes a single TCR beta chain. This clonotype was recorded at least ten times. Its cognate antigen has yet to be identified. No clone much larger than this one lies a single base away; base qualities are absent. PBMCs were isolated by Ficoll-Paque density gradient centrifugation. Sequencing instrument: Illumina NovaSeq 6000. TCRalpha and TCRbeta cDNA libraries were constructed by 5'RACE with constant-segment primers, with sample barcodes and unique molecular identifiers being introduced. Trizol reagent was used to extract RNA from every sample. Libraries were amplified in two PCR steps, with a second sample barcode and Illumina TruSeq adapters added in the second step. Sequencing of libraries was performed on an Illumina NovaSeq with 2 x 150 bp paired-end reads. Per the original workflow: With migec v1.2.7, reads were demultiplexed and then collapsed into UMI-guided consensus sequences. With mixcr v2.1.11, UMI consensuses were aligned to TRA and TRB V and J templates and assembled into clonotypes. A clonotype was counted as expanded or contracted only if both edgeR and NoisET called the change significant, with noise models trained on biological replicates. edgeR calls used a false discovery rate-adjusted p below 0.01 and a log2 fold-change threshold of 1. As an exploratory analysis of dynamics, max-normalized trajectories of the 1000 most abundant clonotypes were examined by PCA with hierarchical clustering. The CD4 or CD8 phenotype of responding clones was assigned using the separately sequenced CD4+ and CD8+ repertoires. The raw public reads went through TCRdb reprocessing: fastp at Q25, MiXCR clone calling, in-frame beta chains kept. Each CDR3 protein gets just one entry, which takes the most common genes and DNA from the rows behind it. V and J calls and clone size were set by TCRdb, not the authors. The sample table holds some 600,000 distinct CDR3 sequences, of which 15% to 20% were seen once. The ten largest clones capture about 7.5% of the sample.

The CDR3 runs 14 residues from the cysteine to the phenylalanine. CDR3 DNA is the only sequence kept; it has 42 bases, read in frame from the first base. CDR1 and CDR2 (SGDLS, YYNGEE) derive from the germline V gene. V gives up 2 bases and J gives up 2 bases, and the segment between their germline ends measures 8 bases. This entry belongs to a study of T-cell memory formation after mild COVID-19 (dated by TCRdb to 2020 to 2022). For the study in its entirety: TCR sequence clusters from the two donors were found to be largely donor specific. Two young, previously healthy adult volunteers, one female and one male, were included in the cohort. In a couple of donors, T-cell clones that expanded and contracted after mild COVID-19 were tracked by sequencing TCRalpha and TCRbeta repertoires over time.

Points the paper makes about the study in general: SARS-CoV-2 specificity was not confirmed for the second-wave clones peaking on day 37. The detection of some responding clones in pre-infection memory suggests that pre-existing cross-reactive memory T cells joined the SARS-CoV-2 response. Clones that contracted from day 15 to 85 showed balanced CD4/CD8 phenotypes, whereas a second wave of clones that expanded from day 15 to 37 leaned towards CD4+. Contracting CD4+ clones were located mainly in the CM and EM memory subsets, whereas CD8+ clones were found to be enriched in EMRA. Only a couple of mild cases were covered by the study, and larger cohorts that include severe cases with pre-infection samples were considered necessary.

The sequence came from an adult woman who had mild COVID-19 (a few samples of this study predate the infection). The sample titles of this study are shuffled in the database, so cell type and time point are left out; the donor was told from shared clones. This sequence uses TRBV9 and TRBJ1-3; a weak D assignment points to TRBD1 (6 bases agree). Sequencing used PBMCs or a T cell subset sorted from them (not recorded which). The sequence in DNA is TGTGCCAGCAGCGTTGGGGGCACTGGAAACACCATATATTTT. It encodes CASSVGGTGNTIYF. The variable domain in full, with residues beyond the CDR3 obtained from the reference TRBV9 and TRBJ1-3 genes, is DSGVTQTPKHLITATGQRVTLRCSPRSGDLSVYWYQQSLDQGLQFLIQYYNGEERAKGNILERFSAQQFPDLHSELNLSSLELGDSALYFCASSVGGTGNTIYFGEGSWLTVV.